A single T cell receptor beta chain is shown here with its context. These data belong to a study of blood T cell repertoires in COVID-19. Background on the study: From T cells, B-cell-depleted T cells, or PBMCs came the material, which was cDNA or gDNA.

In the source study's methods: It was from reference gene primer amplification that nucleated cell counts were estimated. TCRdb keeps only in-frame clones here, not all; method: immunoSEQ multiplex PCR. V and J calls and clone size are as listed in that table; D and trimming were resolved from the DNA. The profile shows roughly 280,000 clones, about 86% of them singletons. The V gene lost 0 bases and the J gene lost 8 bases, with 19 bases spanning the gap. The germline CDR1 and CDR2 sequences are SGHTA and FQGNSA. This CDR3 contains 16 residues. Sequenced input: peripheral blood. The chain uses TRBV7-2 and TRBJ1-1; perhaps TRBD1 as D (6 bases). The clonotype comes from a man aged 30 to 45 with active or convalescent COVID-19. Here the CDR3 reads CASSLASRGAALEAFF. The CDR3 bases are TGTGCCAGCAGCTTAGCCTCTCGGGGGGCAGCCCTAGAAGCTTTCTTT.